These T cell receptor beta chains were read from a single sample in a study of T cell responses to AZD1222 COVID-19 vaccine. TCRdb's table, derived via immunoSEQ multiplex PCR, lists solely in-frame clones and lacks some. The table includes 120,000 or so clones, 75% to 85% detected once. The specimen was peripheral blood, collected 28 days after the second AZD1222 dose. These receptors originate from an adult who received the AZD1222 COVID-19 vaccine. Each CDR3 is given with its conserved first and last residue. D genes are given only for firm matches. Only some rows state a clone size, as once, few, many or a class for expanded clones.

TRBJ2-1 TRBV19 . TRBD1 CASSSTGRSYNEQFF
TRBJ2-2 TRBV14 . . CASSQVKITLGGRTGELFF
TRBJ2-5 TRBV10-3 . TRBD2 CAISHGTSGVQETQYF
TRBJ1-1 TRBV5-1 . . CASSLPGSSNTEAFF
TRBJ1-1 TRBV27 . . CASSLGGVNTEAFF
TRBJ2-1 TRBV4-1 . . CASSQDWAGVSYNEQFF
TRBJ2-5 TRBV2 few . CASSLGSQTQYF
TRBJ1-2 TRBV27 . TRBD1 CASSFLGQGVSNYGYTF
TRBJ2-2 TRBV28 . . CASSTQGKGELFF
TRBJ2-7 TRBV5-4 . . CASTFYGYEQYF
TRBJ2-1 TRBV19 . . CASSMVQGHYNEQFF
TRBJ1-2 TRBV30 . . CAWSRDGPF
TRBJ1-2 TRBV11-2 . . CASSLGGVGANYGYTF
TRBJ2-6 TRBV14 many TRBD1 CASSQPFLRQGSGANVLTF
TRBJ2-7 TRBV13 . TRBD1 CASSTESRGYEQYF
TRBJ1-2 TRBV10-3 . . CAISGRDGYTF
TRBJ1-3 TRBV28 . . CASSPGTNSGNTIYF
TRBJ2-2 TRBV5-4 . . CASSLRRSTGELFF
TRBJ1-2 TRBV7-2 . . CASSITGFSGYTF
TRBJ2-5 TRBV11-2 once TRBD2 CASSLLLAGPQETQYF
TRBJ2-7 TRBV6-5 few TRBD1 CASRLSGTGIYEQYF
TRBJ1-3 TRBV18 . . CASSPSGNSGNTIYF
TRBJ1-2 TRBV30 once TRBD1 CAWRETGGDGYTF
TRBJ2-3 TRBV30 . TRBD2 CAWSLGLATDTQYF
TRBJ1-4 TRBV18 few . CASSPTGGTNEKLFF
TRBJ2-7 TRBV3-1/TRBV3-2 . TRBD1 CASSGQAPREQYF
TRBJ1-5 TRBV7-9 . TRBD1 CASSFGTGGGQPQHF
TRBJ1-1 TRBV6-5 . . CASSYSTGGTEAFF
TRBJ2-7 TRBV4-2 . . CASSQGGGAHEQYF
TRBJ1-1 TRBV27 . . CASSSIWDTENEAFF
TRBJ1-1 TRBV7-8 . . CASSPSRGAFF
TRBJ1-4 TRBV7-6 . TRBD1 CASSPQPGQTIVATNEKLFF
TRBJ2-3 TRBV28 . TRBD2 CASSSRLAGGDTQYF
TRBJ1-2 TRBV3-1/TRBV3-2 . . CASSQVAGLRGYTF
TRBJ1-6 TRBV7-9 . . CASSHTVGYGSSYNSPLHF
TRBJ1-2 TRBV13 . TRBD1 CASRGQGDLYGYTF
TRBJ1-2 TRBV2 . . CASSETYGYTF
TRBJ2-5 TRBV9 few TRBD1 CASSVRTGETQYF
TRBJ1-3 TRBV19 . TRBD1 CASTPPGGRGLGNTIYF
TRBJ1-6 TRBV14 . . CASSQGRYNSPLHF
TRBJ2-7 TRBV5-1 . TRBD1 CASSPVDRGPVYEQYF
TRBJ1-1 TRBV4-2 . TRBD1 CASSQDPQGDTEAFF
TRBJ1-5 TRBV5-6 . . CASSLIWGAYDQPQHF
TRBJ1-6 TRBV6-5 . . CASSYAIDSPLHF
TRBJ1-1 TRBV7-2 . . CASSLYQVTDTEAFF
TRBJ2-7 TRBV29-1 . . CSVEGDGDEQYF
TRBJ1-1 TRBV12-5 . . CASGLEAHTEAFF
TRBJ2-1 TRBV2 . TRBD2 CASSGLAGGQGEQFF